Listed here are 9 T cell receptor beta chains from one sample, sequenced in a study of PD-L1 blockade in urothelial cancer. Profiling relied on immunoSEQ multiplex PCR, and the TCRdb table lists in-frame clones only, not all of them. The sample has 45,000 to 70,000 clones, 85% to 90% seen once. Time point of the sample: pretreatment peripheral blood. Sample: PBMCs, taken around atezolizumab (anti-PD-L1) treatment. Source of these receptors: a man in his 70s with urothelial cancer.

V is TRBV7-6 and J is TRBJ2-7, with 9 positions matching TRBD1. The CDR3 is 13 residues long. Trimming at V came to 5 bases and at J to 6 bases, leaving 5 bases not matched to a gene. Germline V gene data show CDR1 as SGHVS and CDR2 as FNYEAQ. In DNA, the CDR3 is TGTGCCAGCAGCCCGCCGACAGGGGGCGAGCAGTACTTC. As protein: CASSPPTGGEQYF.

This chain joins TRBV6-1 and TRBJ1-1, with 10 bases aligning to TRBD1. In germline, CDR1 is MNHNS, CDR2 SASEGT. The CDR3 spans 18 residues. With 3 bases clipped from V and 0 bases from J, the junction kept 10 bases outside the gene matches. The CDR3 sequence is CASSDGRWDRGLNTEAFF. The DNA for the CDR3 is TGTGCCAGCAGTGACGGTAGGTGGGACAGGGGACTGAACACTGAAGCTTTCTTT.

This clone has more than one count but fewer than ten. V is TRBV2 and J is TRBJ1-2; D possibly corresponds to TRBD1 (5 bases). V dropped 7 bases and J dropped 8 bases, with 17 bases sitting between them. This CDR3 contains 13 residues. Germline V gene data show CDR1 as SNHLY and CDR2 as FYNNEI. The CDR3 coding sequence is TGTGCCAGCACCAATGGGGGACTGGGGGGCTACACCTTC. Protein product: CASTNGGLGGYTF.

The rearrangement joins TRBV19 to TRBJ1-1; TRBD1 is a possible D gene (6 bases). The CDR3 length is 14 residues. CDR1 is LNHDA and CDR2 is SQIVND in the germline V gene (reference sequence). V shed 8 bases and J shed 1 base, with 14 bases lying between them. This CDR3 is CASGIRGGNTEAFF. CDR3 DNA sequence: TGTGCCAGTGGGATAAGGGGGGGGAACACTGAAGCTTTCTTT.

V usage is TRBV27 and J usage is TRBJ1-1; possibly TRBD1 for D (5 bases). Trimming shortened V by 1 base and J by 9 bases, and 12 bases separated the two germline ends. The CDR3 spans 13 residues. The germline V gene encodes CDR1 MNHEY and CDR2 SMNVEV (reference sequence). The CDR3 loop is CASSLWGGRQAFF. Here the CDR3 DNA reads TGTGCCAGCAGTTTATGGGGGGGGAGGCAAGCTTTCTTT.

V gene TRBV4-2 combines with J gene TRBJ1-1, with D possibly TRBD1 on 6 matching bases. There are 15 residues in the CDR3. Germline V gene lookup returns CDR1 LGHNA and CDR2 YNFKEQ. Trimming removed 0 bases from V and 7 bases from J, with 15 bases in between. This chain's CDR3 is CASSQERSQGSEAFF. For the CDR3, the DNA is TGTGCCAGCAGCCAAGAGAGGTCACAGGGTAGTGAAGCTTTCTTT.

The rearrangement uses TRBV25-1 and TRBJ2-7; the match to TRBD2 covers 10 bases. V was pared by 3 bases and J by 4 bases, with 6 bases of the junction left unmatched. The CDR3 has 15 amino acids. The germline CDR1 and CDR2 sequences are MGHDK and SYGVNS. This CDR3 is CASSDPSGSGYEQYF. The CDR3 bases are TGTGCCAGCAGTGATCCTAGCGGGAGTGGGTACGAGCAGTACTTC.

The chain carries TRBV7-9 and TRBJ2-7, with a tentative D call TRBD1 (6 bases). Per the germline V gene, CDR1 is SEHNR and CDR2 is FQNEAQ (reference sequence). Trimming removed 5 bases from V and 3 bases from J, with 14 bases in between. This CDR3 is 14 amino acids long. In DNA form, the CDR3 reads TGTGCCAGCAGCCCAGGGGTTACCCTCTACGAGCAGTACTTC. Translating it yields CASSPGVTLYEQYF.

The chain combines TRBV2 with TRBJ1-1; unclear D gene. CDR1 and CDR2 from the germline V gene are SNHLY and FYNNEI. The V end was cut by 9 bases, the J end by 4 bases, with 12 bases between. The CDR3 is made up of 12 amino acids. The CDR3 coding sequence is TGTGCCAGTGTCTATCTAATCACTGAAGCTTTCTTT. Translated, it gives CASVYLITEAFF.